A selection of T cell receptor beta chains follows, all from one sample in a study of T cell repertoires in cytomegalovirus infection. TCRdb passed the reads through MiXCR, listing each CDR3 protein once. The sample includes around 770,000 distinct CDR3 sequences, under 35% seen only once; the top ten take around 14%. Their antigens remain unidentified. Source: cultured CD8+ T cells from PBMCs, taken from culture after CMV antigen stimulation. The receptors shown here come from a human donor in good health (CMV status not recorded). Some clones in this sample may be carry-over from other donors' samples. CDR3s include the opening cysteine and the closing phenylalanine or tryptophan. A D gene is named only where the DNA matches it firmly. Clone sizes are given selectively: once, few, many, or a class where the clone is expanded.

v_gene	d_gene	j_gene	abundance	CDR3aa	CDR3nt
TRBV11-3	NA	TRBJ2-5	many	CASSSQEARETQYF	TGTGCCAGCAGCTCCCAGGAAGCGCGGGAGACCCAGTACTTC
TRBV7-9	NA	TRBJ2-6	NA	CTSSAFLEPRGANVLTF	TGTACCAGCAGCGCCTTTTTAGAACCCAGGGGGGCCAACGTCCTGACTTTC
TRBV6-5	NA	TRBJ1-1	few	CASSYQGPTEAFF	TGTGCCAGCAGTTACCAGGGGCCCACTGAAGCTTTCTTT
TRBV27	TRBD2	TRBJ2-3	NA	CASKSGGAADTQYF	TGTGCCAGCAAAAGCGGGGGGGCAGCAGATACGCAGTATTTT
TRBV7-6	TRBD1	TRBJ1-2	many	CASSPQGVHYGYTF	TGTGCCAGCAGCCCCCAGGGGGTCCACTATGGCTACACCTTC
TRBV28	TRBD2	TRBJ2-5	NA	CASSLFLLLASPEETQYF	TGTGCCAGCAGTTTATTCCTCTTACTAGCGAGCCCTGAGGAGACCCAGTACTTC
TRBV7-2	TRBD1	TRBJ1-1	many	CASSARDRPNTEAFF	TGTGCCAGCAGCGCCCGGGACAGGCCGAACACTGAAGCTTTCTTT
TRBV6-2/TRBV6-3	NA	TRBJ2-3	NA	CASSPRGLVLADTQYF	TGTGCCAGCAGTCCCCGGGGCCTAGTTTTAGCAGATACGCAGTATTTT
TRBV27	NA	TRBJ1-5	NA	CASRKGGGGGNQPQHF	TGTGCCAGCAGAAAAGGCGGAGGGGGGGGCAATCAGCCCCAGCATTTT
TRBV29-1	NA	TRBJ2-6	NA	CSVEERDSGANVLTF	TGCAGCGTTGAAGAACGGGACTCTGGGGCCAACGTCCTGACTTTC
TRBV6-5	NA	TRBJ1-2	NA	CASSYSGGGSYGNTF	TGTGCCAGCAGTTACTCGGGCGGGGGGAGCTATGGCAACACCTTC
TRBV7-2	TRBD2	TRBJ2-1	many	CASSHLAGPYNEQFF	TGTGCCAGCAGCCACCTAGCGGGGCCCTACAATGAGCAGTTCTTC
TRBV28	TRBD1	TRBJ1-1	few	CASSPRQGWNTEAFF	TGTGCCAGCAGTCCCAGACAGGGTTGGAACACTGAAGCTTTCTTT
TRBV4-3	NA	TRBJ1-1	NA	CASSLGTVNEAFF	TGCGCCAGCAGCCTTGGGACGGTTAATGAAGCTTTCTTT
TRBV14	NA	TRBJ1-1	NA	CASSQERVATEAFF	TGTGCCAGCAGCCAAGAAAGGGTTGCCACTGAAGCTTTCTTT
TRBV6-1	NA	TRBJ1-5	NA	CASSAGYGNQPQHF	TGTGCCAGCAGTGCAGGGTATGGCAATCAGCCCCAGCATTTT
TRBV29-1	NA	TRBJ2-2	few	CSVEQGVNTGELFF	TGCAGCGTTGAACAGGGAGTGAACACCGGGGAGCTGTTTTTT
TRBV2	TRBD2	TRBJ2-1	many	CASSLQRGRLDEQFF	TGTGCCAGCAGTCTCCAGCGGGGACGTTTGGATGAGCAGTTCTTC
TRBV4-2	NA	TRBJ1-1	NA	CASSHGDNPSYNTEAFF	TGTGCCAGCAGCCATGGGGACAACCCATCTTACAACACTGAAGCTTTCTTT
TRBV7-6	TRBD1	TRBJ2-1	many	CASSLVGGPSSYNEQFF	TGTGCCAGCAGCTTAGTAGGGGGCCCAAGCTCCTACAATGAGCAGTTCTTC
TRBV7-7	NA	TRBJ2-1	NA	CASSSGLLDEQFF	TGTGCTAGCAGCTCGGGATTACTGGATGAGCAGTTCTTC
TRBV7-9	TRBD1	TRBJ1-3	NA	CASSPSTGDGNTIYF	TGTGCCAGCAGCCCGTCGACAGGGGATGGAAACACCATATATTTT
TRBV27	TRBD2	TRBJ2-1	NA	CASSLLGGGAYNEQFF	TGTGCCAGCAGTTTATTGGGCGGGGGGGCCTACAATGAGCAGTTCTTC
TRBV7-2	NA	TRBJ2-2	many	CASSSAHRAGELFF	TGTGCCAGCAGCTCAGCCCATAGGGCCGGGGAGCTGTTTTTT
TRBV5-6	TRBD1	TRBJ1-1	NA	CASSLVAWGTGSEAFF	TGTGCCAGCAGCTTGGTTGCGTGGGGGACAGGGTCTGAAGCTTTCTTT
TRBV12-5	NA	TRBJ2-3	once	CASGLEGRGSDTQYF	TGTGCTAGTGGTTTGGAGGGACGAGGATCGGATACGCAGTATTTT
TRBV5-1	NA	TRBJ1-2	few	CASSGDGYYGYTF	TGCGCCAGCAGCGGGGACGGTTATTATGGCTACACCTTC
TRBV19	TRBD1	TRBJ1-1	NA	CASSGLTGLNTEAFF	TGTGCCAGTAGTGGTTTGACAGGGTTGAACACTGAAGCTTTCTTT
TRBV12-3/TRBV12-4	TRBD1	TRBJ1-5	NA	CASSPRTGLSWPQHF	TGTGCCAGCAGTCCCCGGACAGGGCTAAGTTGGCCCCAGCATTTT
TRBV7-6	NA	TRBJ2-3	many	CASSFPGSTDTQYF	TGTGCCAGCAGCTTTCCTGGGAGCACAGATACGCAGTATTTT
TRBV7-2	NA	TRBJ1-4	NA	CASSSPGPNEKLFF	TGTGCCAGCAGCTCCCCCGGGCCTAATGAAAAACTGTTTTTT
TRBV12-5	NA	TRBJ2-7	NA	CASGLTEYYEQYF	TGTGCTAGTGGTTTGACGGAGTACTACGAGCAGTACTTC
TRBV19	TRBD2	TRBJ2-1	once	CASNTGGGVEQFF	TGTGCCAGTAACACCGGCGGGGGGGTTGAGCAGTTCTTC
TRBV27	NA	TRBJ1-2	NA	CASSLSLNFGGYYGYTF	TGTGCCAGCAGTTTATCGCTCAATTTTGGTGGCTACTATGGCTACACCTTC
TRBV5-8	NA	TRBJ1-1	many	CASSQGWKMNTEAFF	TGTGCCAGCAGCCAAGGGTGGAAAATGAACACTGAAGCTTTCTTT
TRBV6-5	NA	TRBJ2-1	once	CASSYGDNNEQFF	TGTGCCAGCAGTTACGGGGATAACAATGAGCAGTTCTTC
TRBV10-3	NA	TRBJ2-6	few	CAISEKLPGAGGANVLTF	TGTGCCATCAGTGAGAAACTGCCAGGGGCGGGAGGGGCCAACGTCCTGACTTTC
TRBV6-8	TRBD2	TRBJ2-2	NA	CASRGLAGGMTNTGELFF	TGTGCCAGCAGAGGACTAGCGGGGGGAATGACTAACACCGGGGAGCTGTTTTTT
TRBV10-3	TRBD1	TRBJ1-2	NA	CAIMGGQGAKGYGYTF	TGTGCCATCATGGGGGGACAGGGGGCGAAAGGCTATGGCTACACCTTC
TRBV20-1	TRBD2	TRBJ2-1	NA	CSAGGGGLSYNEQFF	TGCAGTGCTGGGGGCGGGGGGCTCTCCTACAATGAGCAGTTCTTC
TRBV7-6	TRBD2	TRBJ2-1	many	CASSPKLARGTGEQFF	TGTGCCAGCAGCCCCAAATTGGCGCGGGGGACCGGGGAGCAGTTCTTC
TRBV4-1	NA	TRBJ2-3	few	CASSQVGHTDTQYF	TGCGCCAGCAGCCAAGTTGGGCACACAGATACGCAGTATTTT
TRBV11-2	NA	TRBJ2-5	NA	CASSDTAVTETQYF	TGTGCCAGCAGTGATACAGCGGTGACAGAGACCCAGTACTTC
TRBV7-6	NA	TRBJ2-5	NA	CASSLYLGAAETQYF	TGTGCCAGCAGCTTATATCTGGGGGCGGCGGAGACCCAGTACTTC
TRBV6-8	NA	TRBJ1-6	NA	CASSYVGVLNSPLHF	TGTGCCAGCAGTTACGTGGGAGTCCTAAATTCACCCCTCCACTTT
TRBV6-1	NA	TRBJ2-1	NA	CASRKTGWGEQFF	TGTGCCAGCAGAAAAACAGGGTGGGGTGAGCAGTTCTTC
TRBV12-3/TRBV12-4	NA	TRBJ1-5	NA	CASSLSSTRKGQPQHF	TGTGCCAGCAGTTTATCCTCAACTAGGAAGGGTCAGCCCCAGCATTTT
TRBV7-9	NA	TRBJ2-1	NA	CAILTGGRNEQFF	TGTGCCATCCTAACAGGAGGTCGGAATGAGCAGTTCTTC
TRBV7-2	TRBD1	TRBJ1-2	NA	CASSPLPGQGSYGYTF	TGTGCCAGCAGCCCCCTACCGGGACAGGGGTCGTATGGCTACACCTTC
TRBV7-9	NA	TRBJ2-3	many	CASSFPSTDTQYF	TGTGCCAGCAGCTTCCCCTCCACAGATACGCAGTATTTT
TRBV24-1	NA	TRBJ2-1	few	CATSDPRDSAYNEQFF	TGTGCCACCAGTGACCCCCGGGACTCGGCCTACAATGAGCAGTTCTTC
TRBV27	NA	TRBJ2-5	NA	CASSLIGTGYLPEETQYF	TGTGCCAGCAGTTTAATAGGAACGGGTTATTTGCCAGAAGAGACCCAGTACTTC
TRBV19	NA	TRBJ2-1	few	CASLGVTYNEQFF	TGTGCCAGCCTAGGGGTCACCTACAATGAGCAGTTCTTC
TRBV5-1	NA	TRBJ1-1	NA	CASVWGGGTEAFF	TGCGCCAGCGTTTGGGGGGGCGGAACTGAAGCTTTCTTT
TRBV6-1	NA	TRBJ2-1	many	CASSDPLSGQRNAPYNEQFF	TGTGCCAGCAGTGATCCTTTAAGCGGACAACGGAACGCTCCTTACAATGAGCAGTTCTTC
TRBV19	NA	TRBJ1-1	once	CASIKDGGTEAFF	TGTGCCAGTATCAAGGACGGGGGAACTGAAGCTTTCTTT
TRBV6-2/TRBV6-3	NA	TRBJ2-7	few	CASSYTDEQYF	TGTGCCAGCAGTTACACAGACGAGCAGTACTTC
TRBV27	TRBD1	TRBJ2-1	NA	CASKGQIYNEQFF	TGTGCCAGCAAGGGACAGATCTACAATGAGCAGTTCTTC
TRBV19	NA	TRBJ1-1	many	CASSITANTEAFF	TGTGCCAGTAGTATCACGGCTAACACTGAAGCTTTCTTT
TRBV2	TRBD1	TRBJ2-6	few	CATTRKSGTGGSGANVLTF	TGTGCCACCACGCGAAAGTCCGGGACAGGGGGATCTGGGGCCAACGTCCTGACTTTC